Described below is a single TCR beta chain sequence and its context. The record originates from a study of blood T cell repertoires in COVID-19. About the study: Whether acute or convalescent, the COVID-19 samples came from the United States, Italy and Spain. PBMCs, B-cell-depleted T cells, or T cells provided the cDNA or gDNA that made up the material.

This CDR3 is 14 amino acids long. The germline CDR1 and CDR2 sequences are MNHEY and SVGAGI. The junction had 5 bases not matched to a gene; V was cut back by 6 bases and J by 0 bases. In the original workflow: Reference gene primer amplification gave estimated nucleated cell counts. Profiling relied on immunoSEQ multiplex PCR, and the TCRdb table lists in-frame clones only, not all of them. V, J and clone size were drawn from that table, and D and trimming were deduced from the DNA. The sample consists of about 230,000 clones, around 84% of them appearing once. The receptor was isolated from a man between 50 and 59 years old with COVID-19, enrolled during active disease. This rearrangement joins TRBV6-5 to TRBJ2-7, with 7 positions matching TRBD1. Material for sequencing was peripheral blood. The CDR3 spells CASSSGTDSYEQYF. In DNA form, the CDR3 reads TGTGCCAGCAGCTCCGGGACAGACTCCTACGAGCAGTACTTC.